This TCR beta chain was sequenced in a study of T cell repertoires in cytomegalovirus infection. Study results and caveats: Dominating the ex vivo response were HLA-C-restricted CMV-specific TCR beta clonotypes.

The J segment lost 3 bases and the V segment lost 6 bases, leaving 10 bases of the junction unmatched. Germline V CDR1 and CDR2: MNHEY, SVGAGI. This CDR3 contains 16 residues. This clonotype occurred a few times. What it binds is unknown. A single record per CDR3 protein comes from TCRdb applying MiXCR to the reads. Of some 200,000 distinct CDR3 sequences in the sample, roughly a fifth were seen once. The chain recombines TRBV6-5 with TRBJ2-2, with TRBD2 matching 7 bases. The sequence derives from a human donor in good health (CMV status not recorded). Some clones in this sample may be carry-over from other donors' samples. The sequencing input was PBMCs. CDR3 loop: CASRQTGLADTGELFF. As DNA, the CDR3 is TGTGCCAGCAGACAAACGGGTCTAGCGGACACCGGGGAGCTGTTTTTT.